The 32 T cell receptor beta chains below all came from one sample that was sequenced in a study of cytomegalovirus exposure and HLA in healthy donors. PCR employed 60 Vbeta and 13 Jbeta primers. Using immunoSEQ multiplex PCR, the repertoire was profiled, and TCRdb retains in-frame clones only, with some absent. The profile shows some 140,000 clones, around 80% of them singletons. The sequenced material came from PBMCs. The receptors here all came from a middle-aged woman in good health and CMV-seronegative.

The V and J genes are TRBV27 and TRBJ1-3; D not resolved. The CDR3 runs 15 residues. The V end was cut by 6 bases, the J end by 0 bases, with 12 bases between. Germline V lookup: CDR1 MNHEY, CDR2 SMNVEV (reference sequence). The CDR3 region is CASSPSWSSGNTIYF. CDR3 nucleotide sequence: TGTGCCAGCAGCCCCTCGTGGAGCTCTGGAAACACCATATATTTT.

The rearrangement uses TRBV7-8 and TRBJ1-5; D unclear. CDR3 size: 15 residues. V lost 1 base to trimming and J lost 7 bases, with 14 bases between them. Germline CDR1 is SGHVS and CDR2 is FQNEAQ. The CDR3 sequence is CASSLVFGVGQPQHF. The DNA of the CDR3 is TGTGCCAGCAGCTTAGTATTCGGGGTCGGACAGCCCCAGCATTTT.

The chain recombines TRBV30 with TRBJ1-4, with 7 bases that match TRBD1. V shed 5 bases, J shed 3 bases, and the junction held 3 bases outside the gene matches. Germline CDR1 GTSNPN, CDR2 SVGIG (reference sequence). This CDR3 is 13 amino acids long. CDR3 in amino acids: CAWETGPNEKLFF. CDR3 nucleotides: TGTGCCTGGGAGACAGGGCCTAATGAAAAACTGTTTTTT.

This chain connects TRBV27 to TRBJ1-2; 8 bases are shared with TRBD1. The CDR3 loop spans 15 amino acids. Germline CDR1 MNHEY, CDR2 SMNVEV (reference sequence). V lost 6 bases to trimming and J lost 3 bases; unmatched junction nucleotides: 9. The CDR3 DNA is TGTGCCAGCAGCTCTGACAGGGGTAGGGACTATGGCTACACCTTC. Its protein product is CASSSDRGRDYGYTF.

V usage is TRBV7-9 and J usage is TRBJ1-2; D is unclear. Germline values: CDR1 SEHNR, CDR2 FQNEAQ (reference sequence). The CDR3 loop spans 15 amino acids. Trimming cost V 2 bases and J 2 bases, with 12 bases left between them. This chain's CDR3 is CASSLPSQANYGYTF. The DNA of the CDR3 is TGTGCCAGCAGCTTACCCTCCCAGGCCAACTATGGCTACACCTTC.

The chain links TRBV27 to TRBJ1-5, with D perhaps TRBD1 (6 bases). This CDR3 region has 16 residues. Trimming removed 6 bases from V and 0 bases from J, with 15 bases in between. Germline assignment: CDR1 MNHEY and CDR2 SMNVEV (reference sequence). The CDR3 protein is CASSLTGTYSNQPQHF. CDR3 DNA sequence: TGTGCCAGCAGCCTTACAGGGACCTATAGCAATCAGCCCCAGCATTTT.

The V call is TRBV7-9, the J call TRBJ2-1; 10 positions agree with TRBD1. This CDR3 spans 15 amino acids. V lost 8 bases to trimming and J lost 9 bases; unmatched junction nucleotides: 13. CDR1 is SEHNR, CDR2 FQNEAQ, per germline (reference sequence). The CDR3, as DNA: TGTGCCAGCGCCGACGGACAGGGGGTGGTTAGTGAGCAGTTCTTC. It codes for CASADGQGVVSEQFF.

This chain uses TRBV5-1 with TRBJ1-3; D is possibly TRBD1 (6 bases). The CDR3 totals 15 residues. Germline CDR1 is SGHRS and CDR2 is YFSETQ. V lost 4 bases and J 4 bases, leaving 15 bases between the germline ends. CDR3 DNA sequence: TGCGCCAGCAGCCTACAGGGTTCCACGGGAAACACCATATATTTT. This gives the protein CASSLQGSTGNTIYF. Full variable domain (rest looked up from reference TRBV5-1 and TRBJ1-3): KAGVTQTPRYLIKTRGQQVTLSCSPISGHRSVSWYQQTPGQGLQFLFEYFSETQRNKGNFPGRFSGRQFSNSRSEMNVSTLELGDSALYLCASSLQGSTGNTIYFGEGSWLTVV.

This clone was observed once. This specimen includes other DNA sequences encoding the same CDR3. The chain links TRBV5-1 to TRBJ2-5, with 9 nucleotides matching TRBD1. Germline V gives CDR1 SGHRS, CDR2 YFSETQ. V shed 4 bases, J shed 4 bases, and the junction held 5 bases outside the gene matches. This CDR3 region has 14 residues. In DNA form, the CDR3 reads TGCGCCAGCAGCCCCGGACAGGGGCGAGAGACCCAGTACTTC. Translated, it gives CASSPGQGRETQYF.

There are a few counts of this clone. The J gene is TRBJ1-3, the V gene TRBV30; D is undetermined. Germline CDR1 reads GTSNPN; CDR2 reads SVGIG (reference sequence). CDR3 size: 12 residues. The ends were cut back, 4 bases at V and 4 bases at J, with 8 bases in the middle. The CDR3 loop reads CAWTSRGNTIYF. CDR3 nucleotides: TGTGCCTGGACTTCCAGGGGAAACACCATATATTTT. Combining the CDR3 with reference TRBV30 and TRBJ1-3 gives the whole variable domain SQTIHQWPATLVQPVGSPLSLECTVEGTSNPNLYWYRQAAGRGLQLLFYSVGIGQISSEVPQNLSASRPQDRQFILSSKKLLLSDSGFYLCAWTSRGNTIYFGEGSWLTVV.

Concerning this clone itself: Other DNA sequences in the same sample also yield this CDR3. V gene TRBV18 combines with J gene TRBJ2-7; TRBD2 might be the D (6 bases). Between the trimmed V and J ends, which lost 3 bases and 6 bases, there was a span of 9 bases. The V gene's germline CDR1 is KGHSH and CDR2 LQKENI. The CDR3 is 12 residues long. CDR3 sequence: CASSPGGAEQYF. CDR3 sequence (DNA): TGTGCCAGCTCACCCGGGGGAGCCGAGCAGTACTTC.

V gene TRBV5-1 combines with J gene TRBJ1-2, with a weak D call TRBD1 (6 bases). CDR1 and CDR2 from the germline V gene are SGHRS and YFSETQ. V lost 3 bases to trimming and J lost 6 bases, with 15 bases between them. The CDR3 has 14 amino acids. The CDR3: CASSYGQNTHGYTF. DNA for the CDR3: TGCGCCAGCAGCTATGGACAGAATACCCATGGCTACACCTTC.

This clone was observed a handful of times. This CDR3 is also generated by other DNA sequences in the sample. The chain links TRBV7-9 to TRBJ2-3; D remains unclear. Deletions cut 5 bases from V and 5 bases from J, with 8 bases between. This CDR3 comprises 12 residues. Germline assignment: CDR1 SEHNR and CDR2 FQNEAQ (reference sequence). The CDR3 nucleotides read TGTGCCAGCAGCCCCACATTAGATACGCAGTATTTT. It codes for CASSPTLDTQYF.

This clone has just a few counts. For the CDR3, the DNA is TGTGCCAGTTCAAAAAATCAAGAGACCCAGTACTTC. Its translation: CASSKNQETQYF. The chain has TRBV27 and TRBJ2-5; D call uncertain. Looked up from germline, CDR1 is MNHEY and CDR2 is SMNVEV (reference sequence). The CDR3 runs 12 residues. V lost 9 bases to trimming and J lost 2 bases, with 10 bases between them.

The J gene is TRBJ1-1, the V gene TRBV6-1, with D hard to call. This CDR3 is 13 amino acids long. In germline, CDR1 is MNHNS, CDR2 SASEGT. Trimming took 5 bases from V and 1 from J, leaving 8 bases between them. The CDR3 nucleotides are TGTGCCAGCAGTCACGGGGAGAACACTGAAGCTTTCTTT. As protein: CASSHGENTEAFF.

The chain carries TRBV5-1 and TRBJ2-1; TRBD2 agrees at 14 bases. With 4 bases clipped from V and 5 bases from J, the junction kept 17 bases outside the gene matches. The CDR3 extends over 20 amino acids. Per germline, CDR1 SGHRS and CDR2 YFSETQ. Written as DNA, the CDR3 is TGCGCCAGCAGCCCCTTAGCCGGGACTAGCGGGAGAGGTACCCACAATGAGCAGTTCTTC. The encoded protein is CASSPLAGTSGRGTHNEQFF.

This clone was seen just once. The V call is TRBV10-2, the J call TRBJ2-5; 9 nucleotides align to TRBD1. TRBJ2-7 explains the end of the DNA better; the J call may be wrong. Germline-derived CDR1 and CDR2 are WSHSY and SAAADI. This CDR3 has 13 residues. The CDR3 region has the DNA TGCGCCAGCAGTATCGGGACAGGGTACGAGCAGTACTTC. This encodes CASSIGTGYEQYF.

The chain is built from TRBV6-6 and TRBJ1-1, with 11 bases fitting TRBD1. Germline assignment: CDR1 MNHNY and CDR2 SVGAGI (reference sequence). J gave up 5 bases and V 3 bases, and 8 bases lay outside the gene matches. The CDR3 spans 16 residues. The CDR3 nucleotides read TGTGCCAGCAGTTATACAGGACAGGGGGCTGGAACTGAAGCTTTCTTT. Protein product: CASSYTGQGAGTEAFF.

This clone showed up just once. The rearrangement links TRBV30 to TRBJ1-3; D gene unclear. The CDR3 is 14 residues long. CDR1 is GTSNPN, CDR2 SVGIG, per germline (reference sequence). V lost 7 bases and J lost 0, with 13 bases in between. The CDR3 DNA reads as TGTGCCTCCACATTGTCTAGCTCTGGAAACACCATATATTTT. Translation gives CASTLSSSGNTIYF.

This clone was seen only a few times. The genes are TRBV4-2 and TRBJ1-4; a weak D match, TRBD1 (6 bases). Trimming cost V 6 bases and J 5 bases, with 7 bases left between them. CDR3 length: 12 residues. The germline V gene encodes CDR1 LGHNA and CDR2 YNFKEQ. In DNA form, the CDR3 reads TGTGCCAGCAGGGGGGCAAATGAAAAACTGTTTTTT. Residues: CASRGANEKLFF.

The chain employs TRBV11-3 and TRBJ1-2; TRBD1 matches 9 bases. The J segment lost 4 bases and the V segment lost 0 bases, leaving 9 bases of the junction unmatched. Looked up from germline, CDR1 is SGHNT and CDR2 is YENEEA. CDR3 length: 17 residues. This CDR3 is CASSLEGRGQGLYGYTF. CDR3 sequence (DNA): TGTGCCAGCAGCTTAGAGGGCCGAGGACAGGGGCTCTATGGCTACACCTTC.

The chain recombines TRBV5-4 with TRBJ2-5, with D tentatively TRBD1 (5 bases). The CDR3 extends over 15 amino acids. In germline, CDR1 is SGHNT, CDR2 YYREEE (reference sequence). V was cut by 1 base and J by 4 bases, with 14 bases left in between. The CDR3 reads CASSLSQGWRETQYF. In DNA form, the CDR3 reads TGTGCCAGCAGCTTGAGTCAGGGCTGGCGAGAGACCCAGTACTTC.

This clone was counted between two and nine times. The rearrangement links TRBV5-1 to TRBJ2-1; D unclear. Germline V gene lookup returns CDR1 SGHRS and CDR2 YFSETQ. V was cut by 0 bases and J by 4 bases, with 11 bases left in between. There are 15 residues in the CDR3. CDR3 residues: CASSLESIPYNEQFF. CDR3 coding DNA: TGCGCCAGCAGCTTGGAGAGTATACCGTACAATGAGCAGTTCTTC.

This rearrangement joins TRBV11-3 to TRBJ2-5; D may be TRBD2 (5 bases). Trimming left V 1 base short and J 1 base short, with 10 bases between. The CDR3 consists of 15 residues. Germline assignment: CDR1 SGHNT and CDR2 YENEEA. Here the CDR3 reads CASSLVLGSQETQYF. CDR3 DNA sequence: TGTGCCAGCAGCTTAGTTCTGGGGAGCCAAGAGACCCAGTACTTC. Complete variable domain (other parts from reference TRBV11-3 and TRBJ2-5): EAGVVQSPRYKIIEKKQPVAFWCNPISGHNTLYWYLQNLGQGPELLIRYENEEAVDDSQLPKDRFSAERLKGVDSTLKIQPAELGDSAVYLCASSLVLGSQETQYFGPGTRLLVL.

The gene calls are TRBV29-1 and TRBJ2-3, with 7 bases fitting TRBD2. Germline CDR1 is SQVTM and CDR2 is ANQGSEA. V dropped 6 bases and J dropped 4; count of bases not matched to a gene: 4. The CDR3 is 12 amino acids. As DNA, the CDR3 is TGCAGCGTGGGGGGGGTTGCAGATACGCAGTATTTT. It codes for CSVGGVADTQYF.

This clone showed up just once. The chain links TRBV4-1 to TRBJ1-1, with D hard to call. Germline values: CDR1 MGHRA, CDR2 YSYEKL. The CDR3 is 14 residues long. V lost 10 bases and J lost 0, with 15 bases in between. The CDR3, as DNA: TGCGCCATCACGGCGGGTCCCATGAACACTGAAGCTTTCTTT. This translates into CAITAGPMNTEAFF.

This chain links TRBV6-5 with TRBJ1-2; D is perhaps TRBD1 (5 bases). Trimming cost V 2 bases and J 0 bases, with 13 bases left between them. The CDR3 has 16 amino acids. Germline loops: CDR1 MNHEY, CDR2 SVGAGI. The chain's CDR3 is CASSYSYRSANYGYTF. The DNA for the CDR3 is TGTGCCAGCAGTTACAGTTACAGGTCAGCTAACTATGGCTACACCTTC.

This rearrangement joins TRBV13 to TRBJ1-1, with D possibly being TRBD1 (5 bases). The germline V gene encodes CDR1 PRHDT and CDR2 FYEKMQ (reference sequence). CDR3 length: 12 residues. Trimming took 5 bases from V and 7 from J, leaving 11 bases between them. Written as DNA, the CDR3 is TGTGCCAGCAGCCTCTTTAGGGGTGAAGCTTTCTTT. Protein product: CASSLFRGEAFF.

J is TRBJ1-2 and V is TRBV27; 9 bases align to TRBD1. This CDR3 comprises 14 residues. Germline V lookup: CDR1 MNHEY, CDR2 SMNVEV (reference sequence). The V gene end was trimmed by 5 bases and the J gene end by 4 bases; junction bases not matched to a gene: 5. CDR3: CASSPGDRAYGYTF. The CDR3 coding sequence is TGTGCCAGCAGTCCGGGGGACAGGGCCTATGGCTACACCTTC.

The chain carries TRBV7-2 and TRBJ1-1; D is perhaps TRBD1 (5 bases). CDR3 length equals 16 residues. Trimming took 1 base from V and 5 from J, leaving 17 bases between them. Germline assignment: CDR1 SGHTA and CDR2 FQGNSA. In DNA form, the CDR3 reads TGTGCCAGCAGCTTAGTCGGCAGGGTGGGTAGGACTGAAGCTTTCTTT. Translation gives CASSLVGRVGRTEAFF.

The J gene is TRBJ2-5, the V gene TRBV4-1, with D possibly TRBD2 on 5 matching bases. The CDR3 sequence is 16 residues long. Germline values: CDR1 MGHRA, CDR2 YSYEKL. V was shortened by 0 bases and J by 9 bases, with 20 bases between the two germline ends. CDR3 bases: TGCGCCAGCAGCCAAGATCTCGGAGGACGGGTTGAGGCCCAGTACTTC. Its translation: CASSQDLGGRVEAQYF.

V usage is TRBV6-5 and J usage is TRBJ2-7; 8 bases are a match to TRBD2. This CDR3 has 16 residues. Germline loops: CDR1 MNHEY, CDR2 SVGAGI. Losses at the gene ends were 4 bases for V and 1 base for J; bases not matched to a gene: 9. The chain's CDR3 is CASSLEAGALSYEQYF. CDR3 nucleotides: TGTGCCAGCAGTTTGGAAGCGGGGGCCCTTTCCTACGAGCAGTACTTC.